Following are 6 T cell receptor beta chains from one sample sequenced in a study of naive and memory T cell subsets. Two oligonucleotides, mixed equimolar, formed the beta constant-region primer covering TRBC1 and TRBC2. Four rounds of PCR amplified the ligated cDNA using nested alpha and beta constant-region primers plus SP2. MiXCR, applied by TCRdb to the UMI-ligation and nested PCR reads, yields one record per CDR3 protein. The sample consists of 4,000 to 5,000 distinct CDR3 sequences, around 5.5% of them appearing once. The sample was effector memory CD8+ T cells from blood. This sample's subset: effector memory, CD45RA- CD27-. The source of these receptors is a human donor in good health.

This clonotype was counted only a few times. The chain uses TRBV11-2 and TRBJ2-7; 8 bases match TRBD2. The CDR3 totals 18 residues. The trim removed 3 bases at V and 0 bases at J, leaving 13 bases unmatched. Germline-derived CDR1 and CDR2 are SGHAT and FQNNGV. The chain's CDR3 is CASSFSKLAGPLSYEQYF. The CDR3 DNA sequence: TGTGCCAGCAGCTTTTCCAAATTAGCGGGGCCCCTCTCCTACGAGCAGTACTTC.

This clonotype was observed many times. The V and J genes are TRBV25-1 and TRBJ2-2; 8 nucleotides align to TRBD1. CDR1 and CDR2 from the germline V gene are MGHDK and SYGVNS. This CDR3 has 14 amino acids. V lost 5 bases and J lost 3; bases outside the gene matches: 2. The CDR3 sequence: CASSPTGDTGELFF. Written as DNA, the CDR3 is TGTGCCAGCAGTCCGACAGGGGACACCGGGGAGCTGTTTTTT. The full variable domain, completed using reference TRBV25-1 and TRBJ2-2, is EADIYQTPRYLVIGTGKKITLECSQTMGHDKMYWYQQDPGMELHLIHYSYGVNSTEKGDLSSESTVSRIRTEHFPLTLESARPSHTSQYLCASSPTGDTGELFFGEGSRLTVL.

This clonotype has ten or more counts. The chain has TRBV5-1 and TRBJ1-1; D unclear. The CDR3 is made up of 13 amino acids. CDR1 is SGHRS and CDR2 is YFSETQ in the germline V gene. The germline V and J ends were trimmed by 3 bases and 11 bases, with 17 bases remaining between them. The CDR3: CASSSPGLSEAFF. For the CDR3, the DNA is TGCGCCAGCAGCTCCCCCGGGTTATCCGAGGCTTTCTTT.

This clonotype was detected a few times. The chain has TRBV5-5 and TRBJ2-1; 10 nucleotides match TRBD1. In germline, CDR1 is SGHKS, CDR2 YYEKEE (reference sequence). The trim removed 3 bases at V and 9 bases at J, leaving 9 bases unmatched. This CDR3 is 15 amino acids long. CDR3 amino acids: CASSWGTGVFGEQFF. The CDR3 DNA sequence: TGTGCCAGCAGCTGGGGGACAGGGGTTTTCGGTGAGCAGTTCTTC.

This clonotype came up many times. The V and J genes are TRBV7-9 and TRBJ2-7; perhaps D is TRBD1 or TRBD2 (7 bases each). V lost 5 bases and J 6 bases, leaving 20 bases between the germline ends. Germline loops: CDR1 SEHNR, CDR2 FQNEAQ (reference sequence). The CDR3 is made up of 15 amino acids. The DNA for the CDR3 is TGTGCCAGCAGCCCCCGAGGGGGCGGGAGCATCGAGCAGTACTTC. Protein sequence: CASSPRGGGSIEQYF.

With respect to this clonotype: A read error may produce the germline difference seen at one junction end. V is TRBV4-2 and J is TRBJ2-7; TRBD2 aligns across 12 bases. The CDR3 covers 15 residues. CDR1 LGHNA and CDR2 YNFKEQ come from the germline V gene. CDR3 DNA sequence: TGTGCCAGCAGCCAAGAGACTAGCGGGAGCTACGAGCGGTACTTC. Protein product: CASSQETSGSYERYF.